This T cell receptor beta chain was sequenced for a study of cytomegalovirus exposure and HLA in healthy donors. Study outcomes and limitations: Later genetic work tied a missense DCLRE1C variant to beta-chain V and J trimming.

Note on this clone: Its antigen is as yet unknown.

CDR3 length: 16 residues. Germline trimming cut 6 bases from V and 1 base from J; bases unmatched to any gene: 8. CDR1 is LNHNV and CDR2 is YYDKDF in the germline V gene (reference sequence). The PCR contained 60 Vbeta and 13 Jbeta primers. Measured with immunoSEQ multiplex PCR; TCRdb has only the in-frame clones, and not every one. The table records more than 110,000 clones, about four fifths of them present only once. The source is a man between 35 and 55 years old in good health and CMV-seropositive. This chain joins TRBV15 and TRBJ2-3, with 9 positions matching TRBD2. Specimen: PBMCs. For the CDR3, the DNA is TGTGCCACCAGGGGCGGGAGGGCCGCGGGCACAGATACGCAGTATTTT. This sequence encodes CATRGGRAAGTDTQYF.